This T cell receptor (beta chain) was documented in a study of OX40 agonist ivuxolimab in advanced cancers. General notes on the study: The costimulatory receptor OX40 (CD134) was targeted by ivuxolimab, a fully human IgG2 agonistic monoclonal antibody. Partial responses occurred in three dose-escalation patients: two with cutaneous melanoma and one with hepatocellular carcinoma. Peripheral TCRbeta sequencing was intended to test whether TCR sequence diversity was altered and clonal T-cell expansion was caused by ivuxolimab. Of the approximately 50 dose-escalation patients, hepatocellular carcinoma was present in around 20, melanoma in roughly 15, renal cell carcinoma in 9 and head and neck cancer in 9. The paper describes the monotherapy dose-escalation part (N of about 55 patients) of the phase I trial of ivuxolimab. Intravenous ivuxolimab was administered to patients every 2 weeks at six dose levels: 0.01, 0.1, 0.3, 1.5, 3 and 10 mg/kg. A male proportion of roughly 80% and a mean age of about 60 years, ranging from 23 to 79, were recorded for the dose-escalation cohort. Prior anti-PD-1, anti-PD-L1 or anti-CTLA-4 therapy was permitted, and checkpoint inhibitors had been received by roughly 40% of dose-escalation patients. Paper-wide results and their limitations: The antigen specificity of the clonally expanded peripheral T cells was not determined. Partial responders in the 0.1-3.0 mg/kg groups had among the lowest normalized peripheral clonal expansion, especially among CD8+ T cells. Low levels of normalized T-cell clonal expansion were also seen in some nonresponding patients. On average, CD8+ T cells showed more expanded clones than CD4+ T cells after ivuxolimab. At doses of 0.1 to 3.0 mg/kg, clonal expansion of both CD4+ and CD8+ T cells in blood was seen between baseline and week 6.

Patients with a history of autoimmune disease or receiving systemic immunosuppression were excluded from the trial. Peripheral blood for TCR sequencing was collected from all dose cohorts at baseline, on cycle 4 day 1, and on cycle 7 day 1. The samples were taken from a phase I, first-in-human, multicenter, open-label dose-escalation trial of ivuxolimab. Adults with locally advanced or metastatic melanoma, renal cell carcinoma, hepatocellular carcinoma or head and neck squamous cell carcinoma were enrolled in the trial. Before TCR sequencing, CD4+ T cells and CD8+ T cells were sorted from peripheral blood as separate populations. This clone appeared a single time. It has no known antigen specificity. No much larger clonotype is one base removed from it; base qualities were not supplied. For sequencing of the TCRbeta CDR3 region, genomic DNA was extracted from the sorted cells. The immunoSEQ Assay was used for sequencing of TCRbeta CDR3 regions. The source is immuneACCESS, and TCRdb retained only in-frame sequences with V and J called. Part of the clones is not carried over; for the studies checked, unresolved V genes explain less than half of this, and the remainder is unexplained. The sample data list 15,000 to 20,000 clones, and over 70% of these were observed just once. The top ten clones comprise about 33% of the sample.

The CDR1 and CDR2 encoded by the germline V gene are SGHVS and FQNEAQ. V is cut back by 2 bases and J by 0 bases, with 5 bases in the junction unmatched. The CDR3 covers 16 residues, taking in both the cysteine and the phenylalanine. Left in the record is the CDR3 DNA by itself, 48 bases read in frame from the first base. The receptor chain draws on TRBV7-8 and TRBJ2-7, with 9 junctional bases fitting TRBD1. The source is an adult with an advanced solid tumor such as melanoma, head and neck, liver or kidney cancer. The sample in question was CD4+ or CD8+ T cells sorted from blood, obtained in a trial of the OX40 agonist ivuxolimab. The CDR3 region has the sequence CASSLIGDRASYEQYF. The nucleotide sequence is TGTGCCAGCAGCTTAATTGGGGACAGGGCCTCCTACGAGCAGTACTTC. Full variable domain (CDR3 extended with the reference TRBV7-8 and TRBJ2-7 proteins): GAGVSQSPRYKVAKRGQDVALRCDPISGHVSLFWYQQALGQGPEFLTYFQNEAQLDKSGLPSDRFFAERPEGSVSTLKIQRTQQEDSAVYLCASSLIGDRASYEQYFGPGTRLTVT.